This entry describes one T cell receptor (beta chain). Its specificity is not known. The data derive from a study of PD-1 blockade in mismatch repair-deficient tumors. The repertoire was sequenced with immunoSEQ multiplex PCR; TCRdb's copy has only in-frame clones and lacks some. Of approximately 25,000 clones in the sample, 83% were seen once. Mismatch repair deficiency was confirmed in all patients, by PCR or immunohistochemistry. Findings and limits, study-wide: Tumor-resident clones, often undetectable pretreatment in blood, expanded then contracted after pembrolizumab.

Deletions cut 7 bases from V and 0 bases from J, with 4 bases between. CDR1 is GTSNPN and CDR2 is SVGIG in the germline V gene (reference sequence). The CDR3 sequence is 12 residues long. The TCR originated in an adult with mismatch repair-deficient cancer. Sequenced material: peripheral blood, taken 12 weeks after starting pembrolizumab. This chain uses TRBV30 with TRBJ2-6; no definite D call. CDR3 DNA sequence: TGTGCCTCCGGCTCTGGGGCCAACGTCCTGACTTTC. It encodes CASGSGANVLTF.